This T cell receptor beta chain stems from a study of T cell responses to AZD1222 COVID-19 vaccine (dated by TCRdb to the early 2020s). For context, the study as a whole: A total of just over 230 trial participants underwent TCR sequencing, of whom about 200 had received two doses of AZD1222 and around 26 had received two doses of the MenACWY control vaccine. Trial participants were enrolled into age subgroups of 18-55, 56-69 and 70-plus years, which contained about 150, 28 and 57 TCR-sequenced participants, respectively.

The CDR3 regions of human TCRbeta chains were analyzed by immunosequencing. As for how the authors treated the data: TCRs in the repertoires were matched against a reference library of SARS-CoV-2-specific TCRs that had been generated with the MIRA antigen-specificity platform. Breadth was defined as the fraction of unique TCRs that were SARS-CoV-2-associated. Depth was defined as the fraction of total T cells that were SARS-CoV-2-associated. Using the MIRA data, every spike-specific TCR was mapped to the spike region that the TCR reacted to and assigned to either a CD4 or a CD8 class. Log10-transformed breadth and depth values were compared by one-way ANOVA with Sidak's multiple comparisons tests. This is the immuneACCESS table as TCRdb keeps it, with only in-frame sequences that have V and J called. A part of the clones is gone; compared with another copy, unresolved V genes explain less than half, and the rest is unexplained. V and J calls and clone size are given by that table; D and trimming were obtained from the DNA. The sample has about 110,000 clones on record, about 90% of them singletons. About 15% of the sample is in the top ten clones.

The full study reports these points: Epitopes outside the regions mutated in the B.1.351 and B.1.1.7 variants were reportedly recognized by nearly half of the unique spike-specific TCRs. The vaccine-associated CD4 TCRs covered the entire spike protein, and the dominant responses fell in regions 160-218 and 743-854. After two AZD1222 doses, both the breadth and the depth of spike-specific TCRs were significantly higher than at day 0 and than in MenACWY recipients. No day 14 peak-response samples were available, so repertoires were characterized only after the peak T cell response. In the small 56-69-year group, the increase in depth fell short of significance, most likely because of low power. Conclusions about previously exposed vaccinees are limited, since just five or six AZD1222 recipients were seropositive for SARS-CoV-2 at baseline. Participants were mostly white British, with more females than males. The authors suggested clonal diversity may have been underestimated.

This clone was observed once. What antigen it recognizes has not been identified. The sample holds no much larger clone one base away, and base qualities are not on file. In light of the paper, this sample's time point label describes: about 28 days (+/-7) after the second vaccine dose. AZD1222 recipients whose second dose came at about 4 weeks and those whose second dose came at about 12 weeks were combined into one group, since spike-specific TCR depth and breadth did not differ between the two schedules. Samples from vaccinated people were obtained from the UK trials COV001 and COV002, which included a single-blind randomized controlled phase 2/3 trial of AZD1222 (ChAdOx1 nCoV-19) in healthy adults. For TCRbeta chain sequencing, PBMC samples from trial participants were taken at day 0 and at day 28 after the second dose. The sequences come from peripheral blood, collected 28 days after the second AZD1222 dose. The source is an adult who received the AZD1222 COVID-19 vaccine.

At the DNA level, the sequence is TGTGCCACCAGTGATTATCGGCAAGGGGGCCAAGAGACCCAGTACTTC. Its coded protein is CATSDYRQGGQETQYF. The rearranged chain carries TRBV24-1 and TRBJ2-5; the D region possibly corresponds to TRBD1 (6 bases align). Including cysteine and phenylalanine, the CDR3 has 16 amino acids. Only CDR3 DNA is held: 48 bases, read in frame from base 1. V is clipped by 2 bases and J by 1 base, and the sequence between their germline boundaries is 13 bases long. CDR1 KGHDR and CDR2 SFDVKD were looked up in the germline V gene.